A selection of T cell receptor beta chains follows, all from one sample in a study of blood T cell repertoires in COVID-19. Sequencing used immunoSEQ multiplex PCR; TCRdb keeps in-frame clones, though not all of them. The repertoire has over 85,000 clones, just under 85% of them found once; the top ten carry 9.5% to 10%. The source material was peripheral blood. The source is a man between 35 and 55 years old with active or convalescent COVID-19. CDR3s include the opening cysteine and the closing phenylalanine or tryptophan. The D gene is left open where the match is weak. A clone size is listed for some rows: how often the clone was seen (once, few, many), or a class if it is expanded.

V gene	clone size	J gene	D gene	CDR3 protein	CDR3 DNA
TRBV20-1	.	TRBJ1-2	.	CSPAVNYGYTF	TGCAGTCCCGCGGTGAACTATGGCTACACCTTC
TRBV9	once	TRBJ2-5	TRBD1	CASSRQGAGETQYF	TGTGCCAGCAGTCGACAGGGGGCGGGTGAGACCCAGTACTTC
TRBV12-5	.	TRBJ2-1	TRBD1	CASGLIQGLFNEQFF	TGTGCTAGTGGTTTGATACAGGGGTTATTCAATGAGCAGTTCTTC
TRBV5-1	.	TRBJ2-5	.	CASSLDQGGAGETQYF	TGCGCCAGCAGCTTGGATCAAGGGGGCGCGGGGGAGACCCAGTACTTC
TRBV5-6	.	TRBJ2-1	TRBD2	CASSQGLAGYNEQFF	TGTGCCAGCAGCCAGGGACTAGCAGGCTACAATGAGCAGTTCTTC
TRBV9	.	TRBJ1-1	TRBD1	CATSRDRDAEAFF	TGTGCCACTTCACGGGACAGGGACGCTGAAGCTTTCTTT
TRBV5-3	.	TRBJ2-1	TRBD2	CARSFWTSGGTYYNEQFF	TGTGCCAGAAGCTTCTGGACTAGCGGGGGGACCTACTACAATGAGCAGTTCTTC
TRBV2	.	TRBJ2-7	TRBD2	CASSGSGLAAEQYF	TGTGCCAGCAGTGGTTCCGGACTAGCGGCCGAGCAGTACTTC
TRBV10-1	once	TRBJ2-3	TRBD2	CASSEGTSVGDTQYF	TGCGCCAGCAGTGAGGGTACTAGCGTGGGAGATACGCAGTATTTT
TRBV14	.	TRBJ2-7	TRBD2	CASSRSGGYEQYF	TGTGCCAGCAGCCGTAGCGGGGGTTACGAGCAGTACTTC
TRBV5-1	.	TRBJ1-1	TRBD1	CASSLGTGVAEAFF	TGCGCCAGCAGCTTGGGGACAGGGGTCGCTGAAGCTTTCTTT
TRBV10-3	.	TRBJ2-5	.	CAINRGSQETQYF	TGTGCCATCAACCGGGGTAGCCAAGAGACCCAGTACTTC
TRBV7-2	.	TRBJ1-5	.	CASSLSSNQPQHF	TGTGCCAGCAGCTTGAGTAGCAATCAGCCCCAGCATTTT
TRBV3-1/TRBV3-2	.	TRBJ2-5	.	CASSQHRSQETQYF	TGTGCCAGCAGCCAACACAGGAGCCAAGAGACCCAGTACTTC
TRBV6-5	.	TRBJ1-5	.	CASSTTRQNQPQHF	TGTGCCAGCAGCACGACACGGCAGAATCAGCCCCAGCATTTT
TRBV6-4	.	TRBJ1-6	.	CASSDEVGSPLHF	TGTGCCAGCAGTGACGAAGTGGGCTCACCCCTCCACTTT
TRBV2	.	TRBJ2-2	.	CASVRVWGPSTGELFF	TGTGCCAGCGTCCGGGTTTGGGGGCCTAGCACCGGGGAGCTGTTTTTT
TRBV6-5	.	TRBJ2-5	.	CASSYTSSEETQYF	TGTGCCAGCAGTTACACCTCTAGCGAAGAGACCCAGTACTTC
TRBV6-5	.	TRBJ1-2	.	CASSSNSLGGDIGVAF	TGTGCCAGCAGTTCCAACTCGTTAGGGGGGGACATCGGTGTCGCCTTC
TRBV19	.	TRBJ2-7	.	CASSTGQRAYEQYF	TGTGCCAGTAGTACTGGACAGCGAGCCTACGAGCAGTACTTC
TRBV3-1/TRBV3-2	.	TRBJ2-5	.	CASRGPFQETQYF	TGTGCCAGCAGGGGGCCTTTCCAAGAGACCCAGTACTTC
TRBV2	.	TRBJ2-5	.	CASKIGQTQETQYF	TGTGCCAGCAAGATAGGACAGACACAAGAGACCCAGTACTTC
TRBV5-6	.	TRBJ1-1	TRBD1	CASSDRVRNTEAFF	TGTGCCAGCTCTGACAGGGTAAGGAACACTGAAGCTTTCTTT
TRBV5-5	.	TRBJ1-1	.	CASSLAPGLNTEAFF	TGTGCCAGCAGCTTGGCGCCAGGGTTGAACACTGAAGCTTTCTTT
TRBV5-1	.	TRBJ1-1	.	CASSLDGKGEAFF	TGCGCCAGCAGCTTGGACGGGAAAGGTGAAGCTTTCTTT
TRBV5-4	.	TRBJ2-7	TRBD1	CASSLKVGQGSSYEQYF	TGTGCCAGCAGCTTGAAGGTGGGACAGGGGAGCTCCTACGAGCAGTACTTC
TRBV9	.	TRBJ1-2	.	CASSVGRGQYGYTF	TGTGCCAGCAGCGTAGGGAGAGGGCAATACGGCTACACCTTC
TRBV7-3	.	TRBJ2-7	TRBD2	CASSSSGGNYEQYF	TGTGCCAGCAGCTCTAGCGGGGGGAACTACGAGCAGTACTTC
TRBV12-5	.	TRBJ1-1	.	CASGLTTGSGSTEAFF	TGTGCTAGTGGTTTGACAACGGGATCTGGGAGCACTGAAGCTTTCTTT
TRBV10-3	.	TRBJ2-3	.	CAISESIRGDTQYF	TGTGCCATCAGTGAGTCCATTCGCGGAGATACGCAGTATTTT
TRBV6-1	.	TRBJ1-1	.	CASSEPGLNTEAFF	TGTGCCAGCAGTGAACCAGGGTTGAACACTGAAGCTTTCTTT